This T cell receptor (beta chain) came from a study of T-cell reconstitution after alpha-beta-depleted transplantation in children. Regarding the study as a whole: Roughly two months post-transplant, alpha-beta T cells reportedly originated from several hundred graft clones that had expanded. Diversity and T-cell counts at one year after transplant derived mostly from new T cells. Diversity of TCRbeta at day 60 was high in some patients, arising from surviving recipient T cells and thymic progenitors.

Trimming removed 0 bases from V and 4 bases from J, with 7 bases in between. Germline V gene lookup returns CDR1 SGHDT and CDR2 YYEEEE. The CDR3 runs to 13 residues. Using unique molecular identifiers, the investigators prepared the TCRbeta library. TCRdb re-derived calls from the PCR reads in MiXCR, one entry per CDR3 protein. Of 500,000 to 750,000 distinct CDR3 sequences listed, roughly a quarter were seen once; the top ten hold 30% to 45%. Points on this clonotype: What it binds is not known.

This chain joins TRBV5-6 and TRBJ1-2; unclear D gene. The material sequenced was PBMCs, taken before TCRalphabeta/CD19-depleted stem cell transplant. The TCR originated in a boy under two years old with Wiskott-Aldrich syndrome, due to receive a stem cell transplant. CDR3 region: CASSLDRRYGYTF. The CDR3 DNA follows: TGTGCCAGCAGCTTGGACAGACGCTATGGCTACACCTTC. The entire variable domain, with the rest obtained from reference TRBV5-6 and TRBJ1-2, is as follows: DAGVTQSPTHLIKTRGQQVTLRCSPKSGHDTVSWYQQALGQGPQFIFQYYEEEERQRGNFPDRFSGHQFPNYSSELNVNALLLGDSALYLCASSLDRRYGYTFGSGTRLTVV.